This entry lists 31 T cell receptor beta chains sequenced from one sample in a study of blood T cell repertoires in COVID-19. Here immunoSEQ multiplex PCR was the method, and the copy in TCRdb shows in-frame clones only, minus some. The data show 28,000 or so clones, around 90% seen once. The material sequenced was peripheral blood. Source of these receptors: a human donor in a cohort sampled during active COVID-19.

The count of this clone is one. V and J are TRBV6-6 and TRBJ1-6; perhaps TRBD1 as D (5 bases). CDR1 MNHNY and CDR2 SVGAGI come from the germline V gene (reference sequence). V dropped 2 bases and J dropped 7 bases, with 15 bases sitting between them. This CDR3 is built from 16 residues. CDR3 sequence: CASSYGPGDWNSPLHF. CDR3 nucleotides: TGTGCCAGCAGTTACGGGCCGGGGGACTGGAATTCACCCCTCCACTTT.

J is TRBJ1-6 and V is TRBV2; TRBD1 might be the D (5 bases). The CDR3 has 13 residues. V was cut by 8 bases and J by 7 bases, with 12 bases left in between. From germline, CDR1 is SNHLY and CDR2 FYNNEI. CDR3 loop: CASLTGVNSPLHF. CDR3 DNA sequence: TGTGCCAGCCTCACAGGAGTAAATTCACCCCTCCACTTT.

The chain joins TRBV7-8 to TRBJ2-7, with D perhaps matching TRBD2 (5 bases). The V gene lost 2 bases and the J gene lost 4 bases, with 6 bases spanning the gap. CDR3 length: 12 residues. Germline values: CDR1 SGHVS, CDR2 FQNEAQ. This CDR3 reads CASSLRGYEQYF. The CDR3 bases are TGTGCCAGCAGCTTACGGGGTTACGAGCAGTACTTC.

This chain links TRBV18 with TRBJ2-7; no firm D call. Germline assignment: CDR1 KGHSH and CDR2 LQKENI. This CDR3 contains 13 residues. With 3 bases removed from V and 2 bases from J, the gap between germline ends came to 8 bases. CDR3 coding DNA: TGTGCCAGCTCACCTGGCCAAACCTACGAGCAGTACTTC. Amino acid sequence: CASSPGQTYEQYF.

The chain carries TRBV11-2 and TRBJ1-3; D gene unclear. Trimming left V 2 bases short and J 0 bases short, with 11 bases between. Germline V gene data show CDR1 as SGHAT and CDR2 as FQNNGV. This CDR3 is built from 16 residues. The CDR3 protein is CASSLWAGLSGNTIYF. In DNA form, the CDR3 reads TGTGCCAGCAGCTTATGGGCAGGCCTCTCTGGAAACACCATATATTTT. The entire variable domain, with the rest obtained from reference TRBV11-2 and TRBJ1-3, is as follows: EAGVAQSPRYKIIEKRQSVAFWCNPISGHATLYWYQQILGQGPKLLIQFQNNGVVDDSQLPKDRFSAERLKGVDSTLKIQPAKLEDSAVYLCASSLWAGLSGNTIYFGEGSWLTVV.

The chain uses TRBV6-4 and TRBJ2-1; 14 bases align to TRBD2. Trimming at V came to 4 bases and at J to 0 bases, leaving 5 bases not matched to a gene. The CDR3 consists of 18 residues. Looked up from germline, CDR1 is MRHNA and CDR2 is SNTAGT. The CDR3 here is CASSGSGTSGSSYNEQFF. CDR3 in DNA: TGTGCCAGCAGTGGGTCTGGGACTAGCGGGAGCTCCTACAATGAGCAGTTCTTC.

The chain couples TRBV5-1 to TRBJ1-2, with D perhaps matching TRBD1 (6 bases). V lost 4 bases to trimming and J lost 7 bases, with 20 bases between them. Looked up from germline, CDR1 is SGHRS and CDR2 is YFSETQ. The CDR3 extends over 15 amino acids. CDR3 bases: TGCGCCAGCAGCAACGGGGACACTCCAACTGGTGGCTACACCTTC. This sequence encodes CASSNGDTPTGGYTF.

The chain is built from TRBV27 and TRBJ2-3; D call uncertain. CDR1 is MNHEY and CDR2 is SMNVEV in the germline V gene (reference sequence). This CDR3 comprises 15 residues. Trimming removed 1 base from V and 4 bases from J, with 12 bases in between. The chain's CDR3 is CASSLWAGTSDTQYF. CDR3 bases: TGTGCCAGCAGTTTATGGGCAGGAACGTCAGATACGCAGTATTTT.

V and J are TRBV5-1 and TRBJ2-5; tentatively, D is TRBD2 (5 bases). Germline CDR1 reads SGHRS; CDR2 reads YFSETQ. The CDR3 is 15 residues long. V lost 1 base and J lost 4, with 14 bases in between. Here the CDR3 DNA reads TGCGCCAGCAGCTTGTCCTCTCCCCGGGGAGAGACCCAGTACTTC. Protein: CASSLSSPRGETQYF.

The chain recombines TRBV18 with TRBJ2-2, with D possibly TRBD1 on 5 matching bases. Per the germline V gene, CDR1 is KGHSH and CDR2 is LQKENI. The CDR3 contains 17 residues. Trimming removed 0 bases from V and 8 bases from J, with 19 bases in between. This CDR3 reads CASSPPTGPGPAGELFF. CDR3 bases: TGTGCCAGCTCACCACCGACTGGGCCAGGGCCAGCTGGGGAGCTGTTTTTT.

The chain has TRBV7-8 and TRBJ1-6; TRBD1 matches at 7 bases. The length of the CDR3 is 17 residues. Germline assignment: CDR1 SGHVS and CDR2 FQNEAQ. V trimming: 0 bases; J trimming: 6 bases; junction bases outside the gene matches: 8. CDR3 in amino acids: CASSLASTGKGNSPLHF. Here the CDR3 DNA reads TGTGCCAGCAGCTTAGCGTCGACAGGGAAGGGTAATTCACCCCTCCACTTT.

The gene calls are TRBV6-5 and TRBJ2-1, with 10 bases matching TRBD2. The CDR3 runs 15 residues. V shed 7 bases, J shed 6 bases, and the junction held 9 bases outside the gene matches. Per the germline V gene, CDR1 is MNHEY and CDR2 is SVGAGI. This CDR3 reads CASTSQRGGSNEQFF. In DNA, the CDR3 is TGTGCCAGCACCAGCCAGCGGGGGGGCTCCAATGAGCAGTTCTTC.

CDR3 DNA sequence: TGCGCCAGCAGTGAGTCGTTTCCGTTTCAAAAACTGTTTTTT. As protein: CASSESFPFQKLFF. The chain is built from TRBV10-2 and TRBJ1-4, with D hard to call. The germline V and J ends were trimmed by 0 bases and 9 bases, with 11 bases remaining between them. CDR1 is WSHSY, CDR2 SAAADI, per germline. The CDR3 has 14 amino acids.

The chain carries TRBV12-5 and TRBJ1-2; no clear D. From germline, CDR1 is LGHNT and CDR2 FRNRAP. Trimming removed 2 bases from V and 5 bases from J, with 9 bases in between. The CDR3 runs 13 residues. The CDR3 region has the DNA TGTGCTAGTGGTTTGAGTAGCGCTTATGGCTACACCTTC. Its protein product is CASGLSSAYGYTF.

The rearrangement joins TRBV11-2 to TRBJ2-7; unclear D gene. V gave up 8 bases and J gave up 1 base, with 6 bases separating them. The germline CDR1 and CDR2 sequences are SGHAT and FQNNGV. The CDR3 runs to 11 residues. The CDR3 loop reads CASAISYEQYF. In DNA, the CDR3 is TGTGCCAGCGCTATATCCTACGAGCAGTACTTC. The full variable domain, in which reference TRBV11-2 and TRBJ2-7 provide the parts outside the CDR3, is EAGVAQSPRYKIIEKRQSVAFWCNPISGHATLYWYQQILGQGPKLLIQFQNNGVVDDSQLPKDRFSAERLKGVDSTLKIQPAKLEDSAVYLCASAISYEQYFGPGTRLTVT.

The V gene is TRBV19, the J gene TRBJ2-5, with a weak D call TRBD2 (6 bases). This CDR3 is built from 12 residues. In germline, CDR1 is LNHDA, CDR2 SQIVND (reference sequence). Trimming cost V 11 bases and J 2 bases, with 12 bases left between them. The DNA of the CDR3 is TGTGCCGCGGGGCGGCCGCAAGAGACCCAGTACTTC. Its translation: CAAGRPQETQYF.

In nucleotides, the CDR3 is TGCAGCGTTGGAGGGCTCGCAGCGACCTATGGCTACACCTTC. It yields the protein CSVGGLAATYGYTF. The gene calls are TRBV29-1 and TRBJ1-2; no clear D. Germline CDR1 SQVTM, CDR2 ANQGSEA. V lost 4 bases, J lost 4 bases, and 16 bases lay in between. This CDR3 region has 14 residues.

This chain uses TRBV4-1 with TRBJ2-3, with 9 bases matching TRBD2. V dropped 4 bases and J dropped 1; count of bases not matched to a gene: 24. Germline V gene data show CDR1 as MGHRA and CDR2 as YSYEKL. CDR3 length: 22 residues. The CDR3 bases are TGCGCCAGCAGCCTGAGGGGATTTGCGGGGGGGCTAGTCAACCTCGGCACAGATACGCAGTATTTT. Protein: CASSLRGFAGGLVNLGTDTQYF.

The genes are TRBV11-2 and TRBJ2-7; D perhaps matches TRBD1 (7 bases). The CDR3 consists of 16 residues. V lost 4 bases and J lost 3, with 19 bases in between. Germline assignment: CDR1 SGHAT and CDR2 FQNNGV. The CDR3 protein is CASSSNRGGPIYEQYF. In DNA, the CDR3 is TGTGCCAGCAGCTCCAACAGGGGAGGCCCAATCTACGAGCAGTACTTC.

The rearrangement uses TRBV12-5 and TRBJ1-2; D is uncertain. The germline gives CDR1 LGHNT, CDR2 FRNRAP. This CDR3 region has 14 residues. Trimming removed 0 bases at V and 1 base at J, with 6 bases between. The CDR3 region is CASGLVGINYGYTF. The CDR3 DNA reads TGTGCTAGTGGTTTGGTCGGTATTAACTATGGCTACACCTTC.

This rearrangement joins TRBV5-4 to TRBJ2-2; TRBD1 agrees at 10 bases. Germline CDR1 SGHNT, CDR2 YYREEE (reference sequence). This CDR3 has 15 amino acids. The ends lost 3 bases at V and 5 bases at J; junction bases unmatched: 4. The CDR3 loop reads CASSWEGQGTGELFF. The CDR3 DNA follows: TGTGCCAGCAGCTGGGAGGGACAGGGGACCGGGGAGCTGTTTTTT.

The CDR3: CASSSYPPLAGGSTDTQYF. Here the CDR3 DNA reads TGCGCCAGCAGCTCTTACCCCCCTCTAGCGGGGGGGAGCACAGATACGCAGTATTTT. J is TRBJ2-3 and V is TRBV5-1; 12 nucleotides agree with TRBD2. The CDR3 totals 19 residues. Germline V CDR1 and CDR2: SGHRS, YFSETQ. V dropped 3 bases and J dropped 0; count of bases not matched to a gene: 11. Supplemented by reference TRBV5-1 and TRBJ2-3, the full variable domain reads KAGVTQTPRYLIKTRGQQVTLSCSPISGHRSVSWYQQTPGQGLQFLFEYFSETQRNKGNFPGRFSGRQFSNSRSEMNVSTLELGDSALYLCASSSYPPLAGGSTDTQYFGPGTRLTVL.

CDR3 coding DNA: TGTGCCAGCTCACCCTGGACAGGGGGAGGCTCCTATAATTCACCCCTCCACTTT. Its translation is CASSPWTGGGSYNSPLHF. This chain joins TRBV18 and TRBJ1-6; 10 nucleotides agree with TRBD1. Per the germline V gene, CDR1 is KGHSH and CDR2 is LQKENI. V shed 3 bases, J shed 0 bases, and the junction held 5 bases outside the gene matches. This CDR3 has 18 residues.

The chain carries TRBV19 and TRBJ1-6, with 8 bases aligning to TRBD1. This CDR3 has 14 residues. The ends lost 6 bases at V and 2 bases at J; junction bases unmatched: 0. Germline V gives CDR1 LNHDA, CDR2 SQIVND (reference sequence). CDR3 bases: TGTGCCAGTAGGGACAGGGCCTATAATTCACCCCTCCACTTT. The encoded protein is CASRDRAYNSPLHF.

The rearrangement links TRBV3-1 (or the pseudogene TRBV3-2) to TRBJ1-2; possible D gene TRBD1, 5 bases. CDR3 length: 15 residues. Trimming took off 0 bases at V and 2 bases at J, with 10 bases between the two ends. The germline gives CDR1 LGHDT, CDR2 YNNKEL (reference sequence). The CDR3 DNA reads TGTGCCAGCAGCCAAGATATGGCAGGGAACTATGGCTACACCTTC. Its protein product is CASSQDMAGNYGYTF.

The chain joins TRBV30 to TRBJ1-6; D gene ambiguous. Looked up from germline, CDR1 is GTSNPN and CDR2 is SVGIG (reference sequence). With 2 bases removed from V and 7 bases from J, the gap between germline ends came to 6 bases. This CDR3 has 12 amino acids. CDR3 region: CAWSFPNSPLHF. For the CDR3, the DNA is TGTGCCTGGAGTTTTCCAAATTCACCCCTCCACTTT. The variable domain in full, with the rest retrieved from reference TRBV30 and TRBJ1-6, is SQTIHQWPATLVQPVGSPLSLECTVEGTSNPNLYWYRQAAGRGLQLLFYSVGIGQISSEVPQNLSASRPQDRQFILSSKKLLLSDSGFYLCAWSFPNSPLHFGNGTRLTVT.

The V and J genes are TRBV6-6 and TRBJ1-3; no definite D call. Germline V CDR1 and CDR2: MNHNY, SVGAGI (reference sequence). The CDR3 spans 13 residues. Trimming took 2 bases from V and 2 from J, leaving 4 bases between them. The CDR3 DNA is TGTGCCAGCAGTTACCTACCTGGAAACACCATATATTTT. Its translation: CASSYLPGNTIYF.

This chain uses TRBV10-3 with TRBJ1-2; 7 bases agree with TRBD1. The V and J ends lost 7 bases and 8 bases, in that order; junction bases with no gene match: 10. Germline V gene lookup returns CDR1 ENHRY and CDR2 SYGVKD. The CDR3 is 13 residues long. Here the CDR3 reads CAITPGGQNGYTF. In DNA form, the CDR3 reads TGTGCCATCACCCCAGGGGGGCAGAACGGCTACACCTTC.

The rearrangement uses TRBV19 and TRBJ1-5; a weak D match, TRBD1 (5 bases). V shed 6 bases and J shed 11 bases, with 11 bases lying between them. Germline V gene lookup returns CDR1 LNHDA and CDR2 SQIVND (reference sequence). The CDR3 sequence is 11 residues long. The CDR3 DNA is TGTGCCAGTAGCCTCCGGGGGGCCCAGCATTTT. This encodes CASSLRGAQHF.

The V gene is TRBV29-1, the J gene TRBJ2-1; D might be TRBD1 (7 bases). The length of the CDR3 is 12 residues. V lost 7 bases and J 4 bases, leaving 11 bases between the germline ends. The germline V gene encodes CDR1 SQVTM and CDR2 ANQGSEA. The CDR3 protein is CSGGTEYNEQFF. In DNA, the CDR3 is TGCAGCGGCGGGACAGAATACAATGAGCAGTTCTTC.

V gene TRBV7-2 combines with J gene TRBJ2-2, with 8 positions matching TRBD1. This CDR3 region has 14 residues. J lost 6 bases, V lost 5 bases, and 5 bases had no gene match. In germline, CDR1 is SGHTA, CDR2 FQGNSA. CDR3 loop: CASSPRTGSGELFF. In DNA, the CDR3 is TGTGCCAGCAGCCCTCGGACAGGGTCCGGGGAGCTGTTTTTT. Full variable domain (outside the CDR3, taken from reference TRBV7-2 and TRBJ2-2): GAGVSQSPSNKVTEKGKDVELRCDPISGHTALYWYRQSLGQGLEFLIYFQGNSAPDKSGLPSDRFSAERTGGSVSTLTIQRTQQEDSAVYLCASSPRTGSGELFFGEGSRLTVL.